The 3 T cell receptor beta chains reported below all come from one sample, sequenced in a study of CD8+ T cells in alopecia areata. After isolation, RNA underwent reverse transcription to generate cDNA as the sequencing template. Some clones are missing from TCRdb's copy, which holds only in-frame ones; the method was immunoSEQ multiplex PCR. Among about 94,000 clones, about 70% were seen once, and the ten largest hold approximately 15%. Treatment: oral pan-JAK inhibitor, 5-10 mg twice daily. The sequenced sample was CD8+ T cells sorted from blood, obtained around week 42, from a patient treated with tofacitinib. These receptors were collected from a human donor with alopecia areata.

The chain couples TRBV6-5 to TRBJ1-2; maybe TRBD1 (5 bases). This CDR3 comprises 14 residues. The germline CDR1 and CDR2 sequences are MNHEY and SVGAGI. Trimming stripped 7 bases from V and 5 bases from J, with 17 bases between. The CDR3 coding sequence is TGTGCCAGCACTTCCCGGGACCGAGGATATGGCTACACCTTC. Its protein product is CASTSRDRGYGYTF.

This sequence joins TRBV11-2 and TRBJ2-2, with 7 nucleotides matching TRBD2. V was clipped by 7 bases and J by 0 bases; unmatched bases: 11. In germline, CDR1 is SGHAT, CDR2 FQNNGV. The CDR3 contains 17 residues. This chain's CDR3 is CASTSRPGGTNTGELFF. CDR3 sequence (DNA): TGTGCCAGCACCTCGAGGCCCGGGGGGACGAACACCGGGGAGCTGTTTTTT.

This chain connects TRBV11-2 to TRBJ2-1, with a tentative D call TRBD2 (5 bases). This CDR3 has 15 residues. V was shortened by 4 bases and J by 0 bases, with 10 bases between the two germline ends. Germline values: CDR1 SGHAT, CDR2 FQNNGV. The CDR3 sequence is CASSSLAISYNEQFF. CDR3 bases: TGTGCCAGCAGCTCATTAGCGATCTCCTACAATGAGCAGTTCTTC.